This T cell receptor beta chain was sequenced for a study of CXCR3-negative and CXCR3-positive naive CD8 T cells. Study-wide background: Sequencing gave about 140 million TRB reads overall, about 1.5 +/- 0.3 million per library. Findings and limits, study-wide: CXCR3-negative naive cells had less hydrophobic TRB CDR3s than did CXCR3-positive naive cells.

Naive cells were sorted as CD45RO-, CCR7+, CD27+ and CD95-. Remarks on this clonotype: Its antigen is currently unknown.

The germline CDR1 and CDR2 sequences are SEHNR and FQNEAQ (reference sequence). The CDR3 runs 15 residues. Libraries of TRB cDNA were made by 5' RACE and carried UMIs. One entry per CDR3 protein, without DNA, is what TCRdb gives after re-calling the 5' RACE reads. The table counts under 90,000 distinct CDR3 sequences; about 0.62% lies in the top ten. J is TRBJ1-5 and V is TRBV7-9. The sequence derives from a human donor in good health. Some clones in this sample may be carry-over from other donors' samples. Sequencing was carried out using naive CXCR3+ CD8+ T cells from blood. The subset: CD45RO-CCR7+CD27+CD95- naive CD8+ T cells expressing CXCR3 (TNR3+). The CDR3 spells CASSNIGGFHQPQHF.